Reported below is one T cell receptor beta chain. Its antigen is as yet unknown. The ends lost 1 base at V and 4 bases at J; junction bases unmatched: 9. CDR3 length: 17 residues. Per germline, CDR1 DFQATT and CDR2 SNEGSKA (reference sequence). This sample was included in a study of T cells in Graves' hyperthyroidism and ophthalmopathy. Study context: Staff took peripheral blood when the initial diagnosis was made, before any treatment began.

Findings and limits, study-wide: Ophthalmopathy, as predicted by the model, came a median about seven months after the prediction.

The TCR beta CDR3 regions underwent amplification using RNA transcripts as the source. RT-PCR in the first round (using the HTBI primer set) targeted the TCR CDR3. TCRdb itself ran the multiplex PCR reads through MiXCR, one entry per CDR3 protein. Here the sample spans around 480,000 distinct CDR3 sequences, 13% to 15% being singletons. The TCR comes from a woman younger than 30 with Graves' hyperthyroidism. The sequencing input was blood. The chain recombines TRBV20-1 with TRBJ2-2, with 10 nucleotides matching TRBD2. The CDR3 sequence: CSARGETSGPGTGELFF. The DNA for the CDR3 is TGCAGTGCTAGAGGGGAGACTAGCGGGCCGGGCACCGGGGAGCTGTTTTTT.